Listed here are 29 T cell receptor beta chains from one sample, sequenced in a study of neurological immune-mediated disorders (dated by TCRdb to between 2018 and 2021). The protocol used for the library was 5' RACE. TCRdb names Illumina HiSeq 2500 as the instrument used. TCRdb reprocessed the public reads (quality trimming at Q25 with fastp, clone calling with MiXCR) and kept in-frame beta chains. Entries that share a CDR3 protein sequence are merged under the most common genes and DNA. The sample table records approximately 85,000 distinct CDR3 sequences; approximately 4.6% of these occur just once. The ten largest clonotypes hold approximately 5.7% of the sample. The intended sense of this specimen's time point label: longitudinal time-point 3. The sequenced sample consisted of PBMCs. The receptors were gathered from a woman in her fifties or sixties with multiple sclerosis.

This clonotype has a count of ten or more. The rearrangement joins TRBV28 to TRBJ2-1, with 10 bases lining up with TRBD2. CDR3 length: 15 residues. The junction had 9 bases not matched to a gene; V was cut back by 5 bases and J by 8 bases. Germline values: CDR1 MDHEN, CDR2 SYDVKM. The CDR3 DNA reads TGTGCCAGCAGTCTCTCGCCGGGACTAGCGTATGAGCAGTTCTTC. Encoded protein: CASSLSPGLAYEQFF.

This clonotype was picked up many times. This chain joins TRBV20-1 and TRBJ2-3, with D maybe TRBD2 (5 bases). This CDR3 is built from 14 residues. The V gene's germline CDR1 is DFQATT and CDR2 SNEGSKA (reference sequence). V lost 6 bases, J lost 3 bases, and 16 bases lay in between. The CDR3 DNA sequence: TGCAGTGCCGAGGGATCACCTTTGACAGATACGCAGTATTTT. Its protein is CSAEGSPLTDTQYF.

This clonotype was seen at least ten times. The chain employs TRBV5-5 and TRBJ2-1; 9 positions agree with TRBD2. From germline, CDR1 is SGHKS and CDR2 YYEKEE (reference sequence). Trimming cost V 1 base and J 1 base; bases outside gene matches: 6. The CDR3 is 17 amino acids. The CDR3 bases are TGTGCCAGCAGCTTGTCCCTAGCGGGGAGGTCCTACAATGAGCAGTTCTTC. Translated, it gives CASSLSLAGRSYNEQFF.

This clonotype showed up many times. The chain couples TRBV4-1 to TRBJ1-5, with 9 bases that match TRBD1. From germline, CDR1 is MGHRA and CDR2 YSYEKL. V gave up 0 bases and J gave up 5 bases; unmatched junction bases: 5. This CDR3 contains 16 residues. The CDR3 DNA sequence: TGCGCCAGCAGCCAAGATCGGACAGGGGCGTATCAGCCCCAGCATTTT. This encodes CASSQDRTGAYQPQHF.

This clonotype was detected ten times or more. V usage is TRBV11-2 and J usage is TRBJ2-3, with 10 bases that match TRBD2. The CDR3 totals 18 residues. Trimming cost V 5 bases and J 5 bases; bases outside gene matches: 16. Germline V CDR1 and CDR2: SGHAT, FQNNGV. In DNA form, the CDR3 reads TGTGCCAGCAGCGCACAATCCCGACTAGCGGGCGCAAGAGATACGCAGTATTTT. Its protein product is CASSAQSRLAGARDTQYF.

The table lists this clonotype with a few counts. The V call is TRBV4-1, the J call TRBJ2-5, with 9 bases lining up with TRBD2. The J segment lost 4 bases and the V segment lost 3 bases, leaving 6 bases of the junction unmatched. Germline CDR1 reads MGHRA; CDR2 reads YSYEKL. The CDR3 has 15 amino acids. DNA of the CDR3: TGCGCCAGCAGCCATCTTAGCGGGGGACGAGAGACCCAGTACTTC. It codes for CASSHLSGGRETQYF.

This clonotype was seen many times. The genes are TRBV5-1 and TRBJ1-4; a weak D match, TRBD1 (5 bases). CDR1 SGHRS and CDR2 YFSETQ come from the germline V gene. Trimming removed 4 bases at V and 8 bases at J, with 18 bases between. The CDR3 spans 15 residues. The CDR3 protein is CASSTAEGEWEKLFF. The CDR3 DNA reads TGCGCCAGCAGCACAGCAGAAGGGGAGTGGGAAAAACTGTTTTTT.

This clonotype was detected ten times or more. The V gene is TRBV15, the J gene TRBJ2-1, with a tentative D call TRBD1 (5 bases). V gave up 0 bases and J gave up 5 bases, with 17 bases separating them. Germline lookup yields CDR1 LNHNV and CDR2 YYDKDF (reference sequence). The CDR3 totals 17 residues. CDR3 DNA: TGTGCCACCAGCAGAGATTTCGCGGCAGGGATCAACAATGAGCAGTTCTTC. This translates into CATSRDFAAGINNEQFF.

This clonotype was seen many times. CDR3 in amino acids: CASSLVGFTGELFF. CDR3 DNA sequence: TGCGCCAGCAGCTTGGTTGGTTTCACCGGGGAGCTGTTTTTT. The chain combines TRBV5-1 with TRBJ2-2; D not resolved. Germline lookup yields CDR1 SGHRS and CDR2 YFSETQ. V gave up 0 bases and J gave up 4 bases, with 7 bases separating them. The CDR3 sequence is 14 residues long.

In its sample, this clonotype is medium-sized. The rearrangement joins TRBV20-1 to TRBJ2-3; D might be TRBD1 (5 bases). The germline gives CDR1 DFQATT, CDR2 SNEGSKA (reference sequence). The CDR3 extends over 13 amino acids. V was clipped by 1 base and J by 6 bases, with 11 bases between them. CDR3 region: CSARAAGADTQYF. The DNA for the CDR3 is TGCAGTGCTAGAGCGGCTGGGGCGGATACGCAGTATTTT.

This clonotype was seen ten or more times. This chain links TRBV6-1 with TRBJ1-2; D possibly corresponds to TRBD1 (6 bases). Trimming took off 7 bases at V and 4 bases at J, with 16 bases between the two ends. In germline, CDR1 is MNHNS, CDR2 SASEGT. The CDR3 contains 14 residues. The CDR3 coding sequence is TGTGCCAGCAAACGACAGGCGGCCCTCTATGGCTACACCTTC. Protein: CASKRQAALYGYTF.

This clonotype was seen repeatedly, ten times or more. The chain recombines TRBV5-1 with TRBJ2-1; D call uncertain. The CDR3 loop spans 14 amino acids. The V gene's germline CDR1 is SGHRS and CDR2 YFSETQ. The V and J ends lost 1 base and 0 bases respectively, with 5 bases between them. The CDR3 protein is CASSLYSSYNEQFF. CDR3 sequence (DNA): TGCGCCAGCAGCTTGTATAGCTCCTACAATGAGCAGTTCTTC.

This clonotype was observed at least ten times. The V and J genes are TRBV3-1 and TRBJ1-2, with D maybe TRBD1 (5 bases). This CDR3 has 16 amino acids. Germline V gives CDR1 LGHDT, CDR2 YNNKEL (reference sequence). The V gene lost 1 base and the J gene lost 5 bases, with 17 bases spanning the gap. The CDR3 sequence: CASSQGQPNPSYGYTF. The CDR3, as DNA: TGTGCCAGCAGCCAAGGACAGCCGAATCCCTCATATGGCTACACCTTC.

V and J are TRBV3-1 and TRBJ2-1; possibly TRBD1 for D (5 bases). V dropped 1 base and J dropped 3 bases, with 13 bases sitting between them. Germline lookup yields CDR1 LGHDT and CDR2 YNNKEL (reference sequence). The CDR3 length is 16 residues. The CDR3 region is CASSQVGQGYYNEQFF. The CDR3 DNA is TGTGCCAGCAGCCAAGTAGGCCAGGGTTACTACAATGAGCAGTTCTTC.

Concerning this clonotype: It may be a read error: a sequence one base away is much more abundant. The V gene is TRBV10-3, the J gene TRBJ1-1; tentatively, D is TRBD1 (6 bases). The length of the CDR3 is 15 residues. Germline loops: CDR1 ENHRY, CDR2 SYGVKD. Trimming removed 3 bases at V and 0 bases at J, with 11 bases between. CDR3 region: CAISECGGLNTEAFF. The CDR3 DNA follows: TGTGCCATCAGTGAATGTGGGGGCTTGAACACTGAAGCTTTCTTT.

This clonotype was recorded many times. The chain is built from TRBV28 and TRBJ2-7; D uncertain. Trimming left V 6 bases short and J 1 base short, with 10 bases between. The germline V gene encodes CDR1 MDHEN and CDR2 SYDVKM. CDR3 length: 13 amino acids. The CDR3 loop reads CASRVTLSYEQYF. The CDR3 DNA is TGTGCCAGCAGGGTTACCCTGTCCTACGAGCAGTACTTC. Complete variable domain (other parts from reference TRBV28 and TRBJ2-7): DVKVTQSSRYLVKRTGEKVFLECVQDMDHENMFWYRQDPGLGLRLIYFSYDVKMKEKGDIPEGYSVSREKKERFSLILESASTNQTSMYLCASRVTLSYEQYFGPGTRLTVT.

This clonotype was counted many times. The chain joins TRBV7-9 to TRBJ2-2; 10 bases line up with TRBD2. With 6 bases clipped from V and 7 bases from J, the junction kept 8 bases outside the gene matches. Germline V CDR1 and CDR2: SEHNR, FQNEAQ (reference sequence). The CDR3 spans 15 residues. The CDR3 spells CASSPPGLAIGELFF. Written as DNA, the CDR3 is TGTGCCAGCAGTCCACCGGGACTAGCGATCGGGGAGCTGTTTTTT.

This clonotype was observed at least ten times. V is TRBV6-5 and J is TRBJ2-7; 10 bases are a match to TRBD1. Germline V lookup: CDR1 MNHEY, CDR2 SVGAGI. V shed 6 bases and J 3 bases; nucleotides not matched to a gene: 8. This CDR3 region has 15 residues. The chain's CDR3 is CASRDRGQGIYEQYF. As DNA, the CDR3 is TGTGCCAGCAGAGATCGGGGACAGGGGATCTACGAGCAGTACTTC.

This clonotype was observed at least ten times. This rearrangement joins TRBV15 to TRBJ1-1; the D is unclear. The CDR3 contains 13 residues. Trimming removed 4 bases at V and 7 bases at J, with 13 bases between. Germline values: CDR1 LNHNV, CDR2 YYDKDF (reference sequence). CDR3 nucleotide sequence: TGTGCCACCAGCACACTACGAGAGGTTGAAGCTTTCTTT. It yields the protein CATSTLREVEAFF.

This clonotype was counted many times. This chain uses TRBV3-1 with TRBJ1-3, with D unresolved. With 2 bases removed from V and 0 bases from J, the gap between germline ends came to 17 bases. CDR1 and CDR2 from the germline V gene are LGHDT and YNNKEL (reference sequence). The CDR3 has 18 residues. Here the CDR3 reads CASSQIAWGATSGNTIYF. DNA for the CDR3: TGTGCCAGCAGCCAAATAGCTTGGGGAGCCACCTCTGGAAACACCATATATTTT.

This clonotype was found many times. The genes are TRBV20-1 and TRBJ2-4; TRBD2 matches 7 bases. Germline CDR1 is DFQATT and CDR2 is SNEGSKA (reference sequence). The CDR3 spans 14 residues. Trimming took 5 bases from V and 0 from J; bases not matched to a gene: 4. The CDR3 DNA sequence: TGCAGTGCTTTAGCGGGTTTAGCCAAAAACATTCAGTACTTC. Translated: CSALAGLAKNIQYF.

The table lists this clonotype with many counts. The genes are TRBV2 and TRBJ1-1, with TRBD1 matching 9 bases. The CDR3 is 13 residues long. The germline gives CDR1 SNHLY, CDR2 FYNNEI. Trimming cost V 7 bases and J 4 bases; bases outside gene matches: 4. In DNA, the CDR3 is TGTGCCAGCATTTCACAGGGGGCCACTGAAGCTTTCTTT. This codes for CASISQGATEAFF.

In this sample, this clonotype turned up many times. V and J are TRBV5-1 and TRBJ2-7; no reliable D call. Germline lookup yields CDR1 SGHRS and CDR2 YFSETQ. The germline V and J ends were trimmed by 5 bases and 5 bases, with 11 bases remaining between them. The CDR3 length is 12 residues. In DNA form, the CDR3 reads TGCGCCAGCAGGTTGACAACTAACGAGCAGTACTTC. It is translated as CASRLTTNEQYF.

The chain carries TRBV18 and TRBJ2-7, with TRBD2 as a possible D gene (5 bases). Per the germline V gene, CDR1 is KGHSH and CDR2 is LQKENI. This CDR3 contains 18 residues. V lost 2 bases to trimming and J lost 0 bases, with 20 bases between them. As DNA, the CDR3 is TGTGCCAGCTCACCAGGTGTTTTCGGGGTCCGTGGCTCCTACGAGCAGTACTTC. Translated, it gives CASSPGVFGVRGSYEQYF.

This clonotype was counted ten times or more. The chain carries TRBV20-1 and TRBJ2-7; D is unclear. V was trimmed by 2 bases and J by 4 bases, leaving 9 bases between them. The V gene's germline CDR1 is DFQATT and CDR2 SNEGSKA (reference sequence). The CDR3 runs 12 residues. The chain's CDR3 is CSARKQGYEQYF. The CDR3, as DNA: TGCAGTGCTAGAAAACAAGGGTACGAGCAGTACTTC.

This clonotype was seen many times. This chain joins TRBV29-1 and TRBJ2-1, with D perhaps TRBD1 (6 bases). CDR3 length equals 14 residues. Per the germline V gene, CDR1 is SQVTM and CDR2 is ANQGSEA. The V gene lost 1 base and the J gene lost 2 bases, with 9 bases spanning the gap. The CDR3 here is CSVEGQVTYNEQFF. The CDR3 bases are TGCAGCGTTGAAGGACAGGTCACCTACAATGAGCAGTTCTTC.

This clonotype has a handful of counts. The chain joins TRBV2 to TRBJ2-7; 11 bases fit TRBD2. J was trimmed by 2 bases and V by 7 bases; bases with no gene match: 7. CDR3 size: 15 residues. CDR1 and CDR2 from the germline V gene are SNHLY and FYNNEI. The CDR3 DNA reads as TGTGCCAGCACGGACGGGACTAGCGGAACCTACGAGCAGTACTTC. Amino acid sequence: CASTDGTSGTYEQYF. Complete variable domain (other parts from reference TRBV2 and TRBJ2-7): EPEVTQTPSHQVTQMGQEVILRCVPISNHLYFYWYRQILGQKVEFLVSFYNNEISEKSEIFDDQFSVERPDGSNFTLKIRSTKLEDSAMYFCASTDGTSGTYEQYFGPGTRLTVT.

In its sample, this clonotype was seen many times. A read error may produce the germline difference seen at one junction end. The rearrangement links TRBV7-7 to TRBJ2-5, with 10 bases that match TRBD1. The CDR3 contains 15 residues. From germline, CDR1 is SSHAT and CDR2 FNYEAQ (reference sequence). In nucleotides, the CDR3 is TGTGCTAGCAGCTCGGACAGGGGGTCGGGGGAGACCCAGTACTTC. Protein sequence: CASSSDRGSGETQYF.

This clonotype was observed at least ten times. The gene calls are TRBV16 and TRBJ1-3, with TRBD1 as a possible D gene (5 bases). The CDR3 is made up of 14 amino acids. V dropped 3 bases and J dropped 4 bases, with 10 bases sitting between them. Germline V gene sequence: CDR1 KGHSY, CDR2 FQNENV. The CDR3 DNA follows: TGTGCCAGCAGCCACAGGGAAATCGGAAACACCATATATTTT. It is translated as CASSHREIGNTIYF.